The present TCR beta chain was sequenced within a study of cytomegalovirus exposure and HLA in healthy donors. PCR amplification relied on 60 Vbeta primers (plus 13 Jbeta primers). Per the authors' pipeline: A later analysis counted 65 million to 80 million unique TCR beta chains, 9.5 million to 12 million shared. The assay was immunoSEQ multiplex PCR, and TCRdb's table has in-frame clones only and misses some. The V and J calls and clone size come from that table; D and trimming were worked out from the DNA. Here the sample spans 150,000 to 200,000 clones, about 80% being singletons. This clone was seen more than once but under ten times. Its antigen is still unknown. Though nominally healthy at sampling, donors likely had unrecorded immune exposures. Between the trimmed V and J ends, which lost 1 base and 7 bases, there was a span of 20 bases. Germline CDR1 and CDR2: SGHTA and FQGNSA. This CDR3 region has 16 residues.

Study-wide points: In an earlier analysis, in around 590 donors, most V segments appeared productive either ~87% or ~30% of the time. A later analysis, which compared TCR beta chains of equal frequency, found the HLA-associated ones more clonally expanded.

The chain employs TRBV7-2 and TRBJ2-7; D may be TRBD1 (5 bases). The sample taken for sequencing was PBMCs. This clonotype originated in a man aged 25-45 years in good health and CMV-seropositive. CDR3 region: CASSLGGRVYSGEQYF. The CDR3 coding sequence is TGTGCCAGCAGCTTAGGGGGCAGGGTGTACTCAGGGGAGCAGTACTTC.